This paragraph covers one TCR beta chain sequence. This CDR3 has 15 residues. Per the germline V gene, CDR1 is SGHRS and CDR2 is YFSETQ. V gave up 0 bases and J gave up 4 bases, with 10 bases separating them. This sample is drawn from a study of blood T cell repertoires in COVID-19. Assay used: immunoSEQ multiplex PCR; TCRdb lists only in-frame clones, some missing. The profile covers fewer than 200,000 clones, with 82% appearing a single time and 5.2% taken by the ten largest. Sample: PBMCs or T cells enriched from blood (not recorded which). This receptor was identified in a woman aged 55 to 70 with acute COVID-19. The rearrangement joins TRBV5-1 to TRBJ2-2, with D uncertain. Here the CDR3 DNA reads TGCGCCAGCAGCTTGGCAACAGCAGCCACCGGGGAGCTGTTTTTT. It translates to CASSLATAATGELFF.